These 23 T cell receptor beta chains were all obtained from the same sample, sequenced in a study of blood T cell repertoires in COVID-19. Generated by immunoSEQ multiplex PCR, the TCRdb table keeps only in-frame clones and is missing some. The sample consists of fewer than 400,000 clones, 85% to 90% of them appearing once. Input material: PBMCs or T cells enriched from blood (not recorded which). These receptors all come from a woman aged 30 to 39 who had recovered from COVID-19.

As DNA, the CDR3 is TGTGCCAGCAGTCGGGGACAGGGACAGCCCCAGCATTTT. Protein product: CASSRGQGQPQHF. The chain combines TRBV12-3 or TRBV12-4 with TRBJ1-5; 9 nucleotides align to TRBD1. Unmatched junction bases numbered 3, after V lost 5 bases and J lost 7 bases. This CDR3 is built from 13 residues.

The chain combines TRBV13 with TRBJ1-5, with 9 bases lining up with TRBD1. The CDR3 totals 17 residues. J was trimmed by 4 bases and V by 0 bases; bases with no gene match: 7. Germline assignment: CDR1 PRHDT and CDR2 FYEKMQ (reference sequence). Here the CDR3 reads CASSLGAGTGFNQPQHF. The CDR3 DNA reads as TGTGCCAGCAGCTTAGGAGCTGGGACAGGGTTTAATCAGCCCCAGCATTTT.

This clone was seen a few times. V usage is TRBV2 and J usage is TRBJ2-1; 9 nucleotides align to TRBD2. Germline V CDR1 and CDR2: SNHLY, FYNNEI. The CDR3 is made up of 16 amino acids. V shed 5 bases and J 4 bases; nucleotides not matched to a gene: 9. The CDR3 coding sequence is TGTGCCAGCAGTCCAAACGGACTAGCGTCGTACAATGAGCAGTTCTTC. As protein: CASSPNGLASYNEQFF.

This chain links TRBV10-3 with TRBJ1-3; 9 nucleotides agree with TRBD1. The CDR3 totals 19 residues. V lost 10 bases to trimming and J lost 2 bases; unmatched junction nucleotides: 21. Germline CDR1 is ENHRY and CDR2 is SYGVKD. The CDR3 reads CATGTQPGQGGRAGNTIYF. Written as DNA, the CDR3 is TGTGCCACAGGCACCCAGCCGGGACAGGGAGGGCGTGCTGGAAACACCATATATTTT.

The chain carries TRBV5-4 and TRBJ1-2; D is undetermined. V was trimmed by 0 bases and J by 3 bases, leaving 9 bases between them. Germline CDR1 and CDR2: SGHNT and YYREEE (reference sequence). The CDR3 runs 14 residues. The CDR3: CASSLDSSHYGYTF. The CDR3 DNA follows: TGTGCCAGCAGCTTGGATTCGAGCCACTATGGCTACACCTTC.

This clone showed up just a few times. The chain is built from TRBV7-9 and TRBJ2-7, with 8 bases lining up with TRBD2. Unmatched junction bases numbered 13, after V lost 8 bases and J lost 4 bases. The length of the CDR3 is 15 residues. Looked up from germline, CDR1 is SEHNR and CDR2 is FQNEAQ (reference sequence). The DNA for the CDR3 is TGTGCCAGCCGGGGGAACGGACTAGCAGAATACGAGCAGTACTTC. Encoded protein: CASRGNGLAEYEQYF.

The V call is TRBV30, the J call TRBJ1-5, with TRBD1 as a possible D gene (5 bases). Germline V lookup: CDR1 GTSNPN, CDR2 SVGIG (reference sequence). Trimming took 2 bases from V and 5 from J, leaving 19 bases between them. This CDR3 comprises 16 residues. The CDR3 DNA reads as TGTGCCTGGAGTCCCGTAGTCTGGGGGGGGTATCAGCCCCAGCATTTT. Residues: CAWSPVVWGGYQPQHF. The full variable domain, with the rest looked up from reference TRBV30 and TRBJ1-5, is SQTIHQWPATLVQPVGSPLSLECTVEGTSNPNLYWYRQAAGRGLQLLFYSVGIGQISSEVPQNLSASRPQDRQFILSSKKLLLSDSGFYLCAWSPVVWGGYQPQHFGDGTRLSIL.

The chain combines TRBV5-1 with TRBJ2-7, with 12 nucleotides matching TRBD2. Germline-derived CDR1 and CDR2 are SGHRS and YFSETQ. J gave up 4 bases and V 2 bases, and 7 bases lay outside the gene matches. CDR3 length: 16 residues. For the CDR3, the DNA is TGCGCCAGCAGCTTAAGACGGACTAGCGGGGTGTACGAGCAGTACTTC. Encoded protein: CASSLRRTSGVYEQYF. Full variable domain (outside the CDR3, taken from reference TRBV5-1 and TRBJ2-7): KAGVTQTPRYLIKTRGQQVTLSCSPISGHRSVSWYQQTPGQGLQFLFEYFSETQRNKGNFPGRFSGRQFSNSRSEMNVSTLELGDSALYLCASSLRRTSGVYEQYFGPGTRLTVT.

This clone turned up a few times. This chain joins TRBV7-2 and TRBJ1-2; 8 bases agree with TRBD1. The CDR3 consists of 13 residues. Germline trimming cut 5 bases from V and 7 bases from J; bases unmatched to any gene: 6. Germline CDR1 reads SGHTA; CDR2 reads FQGNSA. Here the CDR3 DNA reads TGTGCCAGCAGCACCAGCAGGGGGCTTGGCTACACCTTC. Protein: CASSTSRGLGYTF.

The chain combines TRBV5-1 with TRBJ1-2, with 9 bases fitting TRBD1. Germline assignment: CDR1 SGHRS and CDR2 YFSETQ. V dropped 4 bases and J dropped 6; count of bases not matched to a gene: 4. This CDR3 comprises 13 residues. CDR3 in amino acids: CASSTDRGNGYTF. The CDR3 bases are TGCGCCAGCAGCACGGACAGGGGAAATGGCTACACCTTC. Together with reference TRBV5-1 and TRBJ1-2, the CDR3 gives the full variable domain: KAGVTQTPRYLIKTRGQQVTLSCSPISGHRSVSWYQQTPGQGLQFLFEYFSETQRNKGNFPGRFSGRQFSNSRSEMNVSTLELGDSALYLCASSTDRGNGYTFGSGTRLTVV.

The J gene is TRBJ1-6, the V gene TRBV18; D is possibly TRBD1 (5 bases). The CDR3 spans 18 residues. The V end lost 1 base, the J end lost 0 bases, and 13 bases lay between the germline ends. The germline V gene has CDR1 KGHSH and CDR2 LQKENI. The DNA for the CDR3 is TGTGCCAGCTCACCACGAGGCGGGGCCTTCTCCTATAATTCACCCCTCCACTTT. Translation: CASSPRGGAFSYNSPLHF.

The rearrangement joins TRBV18 to TRBJ2-1; 7 bases map to TRBD1. Trimming took 0 bases from V and 0 from J; bases not matched to a gene: 2. This CDR3 region has 16 residues. The germline V gene encodes CDR1 KGHSH and CDR2 LQKENI. CDR3 DNA: TGTGCCAGCTCACCACCAAACAGGGGCTCCTACAATGAGCAGTTCTTC. Translating it yields CASSPPNRGSYNEQFF. The full variable domain, rest sourced from reference TRBV18 and TRBJ2-1, is NAGVMQNPRHLVRRRGQEARLRCSPMKGHSHVYWYRQLPEEGLKFMVYLQKENIIDESGMPKERFSAEFPKEGPSILRIQQVVRGDSAAYFCASSPPNRGSYNEQFFGPGTRLTVL.

This chain uses TRBV6-2 or TRBV6-3 with TRBJ2-4; possibly TRBD1 for D (6 bases). The germline V gene encodes CDR1 MNHEY and CDR2 SVGEGT. V dropped 3 bases and J dropped 15 bases, with 15 bases sitting between them. This CDR3 spans 12 amino acids. CDR3: CASSYGKGDAYF. As DNA, the CDR3 is TGTGCCAGCAGTTATGGAAAGGGGGATGCGTACTTC.

The rearrangement joins TRBV6-6 to TRBJ1-6; no clear D. Trimming took 2 bases from V and 7 from J, leaving 12 bases between them. Germline V CDR1 and CDR2: MNHNY, SVGAGI (reference sequence). The CDR3 runs to 15 residues. CDR3 protein: CASSYRGSENSPLHF. CDR3 sequence (DNA): TGTGCCAGCAGTTACAGAGGGAGCGAGAATTCACCCCTCCACTTT.

The rearrangement uses TRBV19 and TRBJ1-5; TRBD1 might be the D (6 bases). The V gene lost 1 base and the J gene lost 6 bases, with 13 bases spanning the gap. Looked up from germline, CDR1 is LNHDA and CDR2 is SQIVND (reference sequence). The CDR3 extends over 15 amino acids. The CDR3 loop is CASSIVAQGTQPQHF. For the CDR3, the DNA is TGTGCCAGTAGTATAGTGGCTCAGGGGACTCAGCCCCAGCATTTT.

The CDR3 coding sequence is TGTGCCAGCAGCCAAGAGACAGGGTACTACGAGCAGTACTTC. This encodes CASSQETGYYEQYF. The chain combines TRBV3-1 (or the pseudogene TRBV3-2) with TRBJ2-7, with TRBD1 identical over 7 bases. Looked up from germline, CDR1 is LGHDT and CDR2 is YNNKEL (reference sequence). This CDR3 contains 14 residues. The junction had 2 bases not matched to a gene; V was cut back by 0 bases and J by 3 bases.

The chain employs TRBV5-4 and TRBJ2-3; TRBD1 matches at 8 bases. V shed 0 bases and J 4 bases; nucleotides not matched to a gene: 1. This CDR3 has 14 residues. CDR1 SGHNT and CDR2 YYREEE come from the germline V gene (reference sequence). The CDR3 bases are TGTGCCAGCAGCTTGGAACAGGGGGCAGATACGCAGTATTTT. As protein: CASSLEQGADTQYF.

This chain connects TRBV28 to TRBJ2-7; 8 nucleotides agree with TRBD2. The V segment lost 3 bases and the J segment 6 bases; nucleotides outside the gene matches: 13. The CDR3 has 16 amino acids. Germline loops: CDR1 MDHEN, CDR2 SYDVKM. Here the CDR3 reads CASSFRAGARRLEQYF. CDR3 coding DNA: TGTGCCAGCAGTTTCCGAGCGGGAGCAAGGAGGCTCGAGCAGTACTTC.

This chain uses TRBV7-9 with TRBJ2-2, with 12 bases that match TRBD2. CDR3 length equals 18 residues. CDR1 and CDR2 (germline): SEHNR, FQNEAQ (reference sequence). The V gene end was trimmed by 5 bases and the J gene end by 1 base; junction bases not matched to a gene: 8. In DNA, the CDR3 is TGTGCCAGCAGCCCACACTTGGGACTAGCGGGGAACACCGGGGAGCTGTTTTTT. As protein: CASSPHLGLAGNTGELFF.

The chain uses TRBV6-5 and TRBJ1-2; 10 nucleotides agree with TRBD1. The CDR3 is 15 amino acids. Looked up from germline, CDR1 is MNHEY and CDR2 is SVGAGI. The junction had 2 bases not matched to a gene; V was cut back by 0 bases and J by 4 bases. CDR3 sequence reads: CASSYSRTGGYGYTF. DNA of the CDR3: TGTGCCAGCAGTTACTCTAGGACAGGGGGCTATGGCTACACCTTC.

This clone was seen a handful of times. This rearrangement joins TRBV12-3 or TRBV12-4 to TRBJ1-4; TRBD1 is a possible D gene (5 bases). V lost 3 bases to trimming and J lost 15 bases, with 14 bases between them. The CDR3 is 12 amino acids. CDR3 sequence (DNA): TGTGCCAGCAGTTTTGAGGGGAGGGGATTGTTTTTT. It encodes CASSFEGRGLFF.

The chain recombines TRBV27 with TRBJ1-6, with 7 bases lining up with TRBD1. This CDR3 comprises 13 residues. The germline gives CDR1 MNHEY, CDR2 SMNVEV (reference sequence). V was clipped by 5 bases and J by 8 bases; unmatched bases: 3. CDR3 amino acids: CASSMTGYSPLHF. The CDR3 nucleotides are TGTGCCAGCAGTATGACAGGGTATTCACCCCTCCACTTT.

The rearrangement joins TRBV18 to TRBJ1-2; D might be TRBD1 (6 bases). Trimming shortened V by 3 bases and J by 8 bases, and 16 bases separated the two germline ends. There are 14 residues in the CDR3. The germline CDR1 and CDR2 sequences are KGHSH and LQKENI. The CDR3 DNA is TGTGCCAGCTCACCCCAGGGGACCGTTGGCGGCTACACCTTC. Translated: CASSPQGTVGGYTF.